Following are 20 T cell receptor beta chains from one sample sequenced in a study of CXCR3-negative and CXCR3-positive naive CD8 T cells. Researchers prepared the TRB cDNA libraries using 5' RACE with UMI labels. TCRdb derives one entry per CDR3 protein from the 5' RACE reads, leaving out DNA. This sample's table reports about 150,000 distinct CDR3 sequences. Study-level findings and limits: More hydrophobic TRB CDR3s were found in CXCR3-positive naive cells than in CXCR3-negative naive cells.

No antigen is known for these receptors. Specimen: naive CXCR3+ CD8+ T cells from blood. Subset meaning: CD45RO-CCR7+CD27+CD95- naive CD8+ T cells expressing CXCR3 (TNR3+). The receptors here all came from a human donor in good health. Some clones in this sample may be carry-over from other donors' samples.

CDR3: CASSLGGTNTEAFF. The V gene is TRBV7-8, the J gene TRBJ1-1. In germline, CDR1 is SGHVS, CDR2 FQNEAQ. This CDR3 comprises 14 residues.

The CDR3 loop is CASQAGGNTEAFF. The rearrangement uses TRBV6-2 or TRBV6-3 and TRBJ1-1; the D call of TRBD1 rests on TCRdb alone, since no DNA is present to check it. CDR1 MNHEY and CDR2 SVGEGT come from the germline V gene. The CDR3 extends over 13 amino acids.

The rearrangement uses TRBV28 and TRBJ2-7. The CDR3 covers 14 residues. Germline lookup yields CDR1 MDHEN and CDR2 SYDVKM. CDR3 residues: CASSSPAVGYEQYF.

The rearrangement joins TRBV6-6 to TRBJ2-7. This CDR3 region has 13 residues. Germline loops: CDR1 MNHNY, CDR2 SVGAGI (reference sequence). CDR3 sequence reads: CASSLLSSYEQYF.

The chain recombines TRBV6-4 with TRBJ2-3; TCRdb indicates TRBD2, and absent DNA this call remains unverified. Germline V gives CDR1 MRHNA, CDR2 SNTAGT. The CDR3 spans 16 residues. CDR3 in amino acids: CASSEAGTSSADTQYF.

The chain uses TRBV29-1 and TRBJ1-1. Germline V lookup: CDR1 SQVTM, CDR2 ANQGSEA. This CDR3 spans 13 amino acids. CDR3 sequence reads: CSVDPGGVTEAFF.

V is TRBV5-1 and J is TRBJ2-7. CDR1 and CDR2 (germline): SGHRS, YFSETQ. CDR3 length: 16 amino acids. The chain's CDR3 is CASSLVFGGITYEQYF.

The V and J genes are TRBV12-3 or TRBV12-4 and TRBJ1-3. The length of the CDR3 is 12 residues. The CDR3 is CASTYPGYTIYF.

The chain uses TRBV13 and TRBJ2-2. The CDR3 spans 16 residues. Germline V gene sequence: CDR1 PRHDT, CDR2 FYEKMQ (reference sequence). CDR3 protein: CASSLRTSANTGELFF.

The chain combines TRBV28 with TRBJ2-3. Germline CDR1 is MDHEN and CDR2 is SYDVKM. The CDR3 extends over 17 amino acids. The CDR3 loop is CASSPRALRPSTDTQYF.

V and J are TRBV19 and TRBJ2-1; the TCRdb call, TRBD2, lacks DNA for checking. The CDR3 sequence is 15 residues long. Looked up from germline, CDR1 is LNHDA and CDR2 is SQIVND (reference sequence). CDR3 sequence: CASTANAGGYNEQFF. The whole variable domain, filled in from reference TRBV19 and TRBJ2-1, reads DGGITQSPKYLFRKEGQNVTLSCEQNLNHDAMYWYRQDPGQGLRLIYYSQIVNDFQKGDIAEGYSVSREKKESFPLTVTSAQKNPTAFYLCASTANAGGYNEQFFGPGTRLTVL.

This rearrangement joins TRBV7-9 to TRBJ2-7; the TCRdb call, TRBD1, lacks DNA for checking. The CDR3 is 14 amino acids. Germline V gives CDR1 SEHNR, CDR2 FQNEAQ (reference sequence). The CDR3 here is CASSRDGSSYEQYF.

This rearrangement joins TRBV6-2 or TRBV6-3 to TRBJ2-7; TCRdb names TRBD1, which stays unverified in the absence of DNA. This CDR3 comprises 16 residues. Germline CDR1 and CDR2: MNHEY and SVGEGT. CDR3: CASSSSLGTGPYEQYF.

The V call is TRBV12-3 or TRBV12-4, the J call TRBJ2-2. This CDR3 region has 11 residues. This chain's CDR3 is CASRAPGELFF.

V usage is TRBV27 and J usage is TRBJ2-3; TCRdb designates TRBD1, a call that cannot be tested without DNA. Germline V CDR1 and CDR2: MNHEY, SMNVEV (reference sequence). The length of the CDR3 is 14 residues. The CDR3 protein is CASTWGRGTHTQYF.

The rearrangement links TRBV18 to TRBJ1-1; the D call from TCRdb, TRBD1, cannot be confirmed without DNA. Germline CDR1 and CDR2: KGHSH and LQKENI. The CDR3 loop spans 15 amino acids. The CDR3 sequence: CASSPADRGNTEAFF.

The V and J genes are TRBV4-1 and TRBJ1-5; there is no DNA to check the TCRdb D call of TRBD1. Germline CDR1 reads MGHRA; CDR2 reads YSYEKL. The CDR3 contains 16 residues. The CDR3 here is CASSQEPGINNQPQHF.

V gene TRBV4-1 combines with J gene TRBJ2-6. The germline V gene encodes CDR1 MGHRA and CDR2 YSYEKL. This CDR3 has 15 residues. CDR3 protein: CASSHRFSGANVLTF.

J is TRBJ2-1 and V is TRBV15; TCRdb returns TRBD1, unconfirmable since there is no DNA. The CDR3 is 13 amino acids. Germline V CDR1 and CDR2: LNHNV, YYDKDF (reference sequence). The CDR3 loop reads CATRRTGDDEQFF.

The CDR3 reads CASGGQGSETQYF. The rearrangement links TRBV10-1 to TRBJ2-5; the D gene TCRdb calls, TRBD1, cannot be checked with no DNA. CDR1 is WNHNN and CDR2 is SYGVQD in the germline V gene (reference sequence). This CDR3 spans 13 amino acids.